This TCR beta chain is from a study of blood T cell repertoires in COVID-19. On the study more broadly: The origin of the acute and convalescent COVID-19 samples was the United States, Italy and Spain. From T cells, B-cell-depleted T cells, or PBMCs came the material, which was cDNA or gDNA.

This clone was detected ten times or more. The germline V gene has CDR1 SGHRS and CDR2 YFSETQ. Unmatched junction bases numbered 5, after V lost 1 base and J lost 6 bases. The CDR3 has 14 amino acids. Per the authors' pipeline: Quantification of nucleated cells was approximated via reference gene primer amplification. Using immunoSEQ multiplex PCR, the repertoire was profiled, and TCRdb retains in-frame clones only, with some absent. The V and J calls and clone size come from that table; D and trimming were worked out from the DNA. The sample gives approximately 69,000 clones, roughly 80% of which show up once; approximately 20% is in the top ten.

The sample taken for sequencing was peripheral blood. The clonotype was recovered from a man in his fifties or sixties with acute or convalescent COVID-19. V usage is TRBV5-1 and J usage is TRBJ2-3; 7 bases fit TRBD1. CDR3 nucleotides: TGCGCCAGCAGCTTGAGCTTGACAGGGGATACGCAGTATTTT. It specifies CASSLSLTGDTQYF.